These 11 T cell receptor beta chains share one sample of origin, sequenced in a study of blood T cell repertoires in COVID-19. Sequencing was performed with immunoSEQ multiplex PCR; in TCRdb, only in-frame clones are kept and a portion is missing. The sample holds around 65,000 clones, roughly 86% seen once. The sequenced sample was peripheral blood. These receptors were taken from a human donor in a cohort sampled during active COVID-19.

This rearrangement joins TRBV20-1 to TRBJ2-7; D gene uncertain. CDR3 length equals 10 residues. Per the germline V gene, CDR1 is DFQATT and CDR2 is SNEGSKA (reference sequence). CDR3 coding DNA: TGCAGGCGGCGTCCCTACGAGCAGTACTTC. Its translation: CRRRPYEQYF.

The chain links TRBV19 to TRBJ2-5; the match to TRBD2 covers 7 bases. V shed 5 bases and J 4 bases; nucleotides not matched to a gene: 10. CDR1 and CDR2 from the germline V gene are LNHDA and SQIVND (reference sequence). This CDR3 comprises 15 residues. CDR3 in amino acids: CASSEVLRGVETQYF. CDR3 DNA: TGTGCCAGTAGTGAGGTTCTCCGGGGGGTAGAGACCCAGTACTTC. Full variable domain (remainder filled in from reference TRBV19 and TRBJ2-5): DGGITQSPKYLFRKEGQNVTLSCEQNLNHDAMYWYRQDPGQGLRLIYYSQIVNDFQKGDIAEGYSVSREKKESFPLTVTSAQKNPTAFYLCASSEVLRGVETQYFGPGTRLLVL.

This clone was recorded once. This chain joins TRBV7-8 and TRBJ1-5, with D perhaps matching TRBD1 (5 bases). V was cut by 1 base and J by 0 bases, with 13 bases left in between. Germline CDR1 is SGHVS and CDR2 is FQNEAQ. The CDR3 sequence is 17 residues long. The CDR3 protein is CASSLVGAGYSNQPQHF. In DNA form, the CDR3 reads TGTGCCAGCAGCTTAGTAGGGGCCGGTTATAGCAATCAGCCCCAGCATTTT. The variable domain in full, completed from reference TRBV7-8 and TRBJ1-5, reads GAGVSQSPRYKVAKRGQDVALRCDPISGHVSLFWYQQALGQGPEFLTYFQNEAQLDKSGLPSDRFFAERPEGSVSTLKIQRTQQEDSAVYLCASSLVGAGYSNQPQHFGDGTRLSIL.

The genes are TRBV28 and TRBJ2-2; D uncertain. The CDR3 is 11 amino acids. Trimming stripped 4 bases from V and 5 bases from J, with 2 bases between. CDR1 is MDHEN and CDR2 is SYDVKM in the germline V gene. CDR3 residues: CASSSTGELFF. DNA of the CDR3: TGTGCCAGCAGTTCTACCGGGGAGCTGTTTTTT.

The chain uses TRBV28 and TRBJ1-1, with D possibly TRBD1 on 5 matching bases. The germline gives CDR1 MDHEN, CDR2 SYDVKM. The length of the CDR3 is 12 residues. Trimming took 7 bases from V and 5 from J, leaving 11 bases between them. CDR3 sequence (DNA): TGTGCCAGCATCAGGGAAAGGACTGAAGCTTTCTTT. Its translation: CASIRERTEAFF.

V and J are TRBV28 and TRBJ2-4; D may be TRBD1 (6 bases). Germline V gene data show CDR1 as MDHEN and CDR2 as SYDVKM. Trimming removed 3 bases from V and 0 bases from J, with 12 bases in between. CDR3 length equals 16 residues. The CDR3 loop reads CASSFRDNRAKNIQYF. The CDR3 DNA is TGTGCCAGCAGTTTTAGGGACAACAGAGCCAAAAACATTCAGTACTTC.

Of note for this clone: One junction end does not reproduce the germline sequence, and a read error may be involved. The CDR3 region has the DNA TGTGCCAGCAGCCCCCTAATCTCCTCCAATGAGCAGTTCTTC. This translates into CASSPLISSNEQFF. This sequence joins TRBV14 and TRBJ2-1; D is ambiguous. The germline CDR1 and CDR2 sequences are SGHDN and FVKESK. There are 14 residues in the CDR3.

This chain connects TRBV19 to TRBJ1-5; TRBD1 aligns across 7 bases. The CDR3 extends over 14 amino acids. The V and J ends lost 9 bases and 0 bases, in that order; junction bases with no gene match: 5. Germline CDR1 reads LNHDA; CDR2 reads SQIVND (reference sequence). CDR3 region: CASTGQYSNQPQHF. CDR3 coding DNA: TGTGCCAGCACGGGACAGTATAGCAATCAGCCCCAGCATTTT.

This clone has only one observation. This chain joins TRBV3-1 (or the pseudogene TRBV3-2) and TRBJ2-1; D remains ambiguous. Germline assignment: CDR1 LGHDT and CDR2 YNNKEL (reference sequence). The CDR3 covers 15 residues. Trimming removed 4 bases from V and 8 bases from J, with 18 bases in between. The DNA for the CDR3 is TGTGCCAGCAGCCCGGAGCGTCCAATAACCTATGAGCAGTTCTTC. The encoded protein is CASSPERPITYEQFF.

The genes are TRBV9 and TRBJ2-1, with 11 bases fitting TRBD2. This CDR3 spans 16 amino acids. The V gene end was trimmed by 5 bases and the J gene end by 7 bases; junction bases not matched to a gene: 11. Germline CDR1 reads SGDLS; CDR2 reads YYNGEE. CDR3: CASSSSGLAAFNEQFF. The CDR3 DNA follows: TGTGCCAGCAGTAGCTCGGGACTAGCGGCGTTTAATGAGCAGTTCTTC. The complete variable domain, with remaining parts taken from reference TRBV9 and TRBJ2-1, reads DSGVTQTPKHLITATGQRVTLRCSPRSGDLSVYWYQQSLDQGLQFLIQYYNGEERAKGNILERFSAQQFPDLHSELNLSSLELGDSALYFCASSSSGLAAFNEQFFGPGTRLTVL.

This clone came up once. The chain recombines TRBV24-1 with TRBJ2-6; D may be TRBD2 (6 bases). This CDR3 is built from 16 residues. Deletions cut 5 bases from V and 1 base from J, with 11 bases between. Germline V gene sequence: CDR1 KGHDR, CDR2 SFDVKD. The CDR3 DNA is TGTGCCACCAGTGCTTGGAGGGGTTCTGGGGCCAACGTCCTGACTTTC. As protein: CATSAWRGSGANVLTF.